A single T cell receptor (beta chain) is shown here with its context. These data come from a study of T cell changes during pregnancy in multiple sclerosis. TCRdb's copy holds only in-frame clones and misses some; the assay was immunoSEQ multiplex PCR. In the table there are around 97,000 clones, roughly 92% of which are singletons. Between the trimmed V and J ends, which lost 7 bases and 3 bases, there was a span of 12 bases. The CDR3 is 14 amino acids. The germline CDR1 and CDR2 sequences are ENHRY and SYGVKD. The V call is TRBV10-3, the J call TRBJ2-2; D is possibly TRBD1 (5 bases). This specimen was peripheral blood, taken after pregnancy. This TCR came from a female donor with multiple sclerosis, enrolled in a pregnancy study. CDR3 nucleotides: TGTGCCATCACCCCGCAGGGATACACCGGGGAGCTGTTTTTT. Encoded protein: CAITPQGYTGELFF.